The 16 T cell receptor beta chains given below trace back to one sample, sequenced in a study of cytomegalovirus exposure and HLA in healthy donors. 13 Jbeta primers and 60 Vbeta primers were used for the PCR. Data came from immunoSEQ multiplex PCR; TCRdb stores just in-frame clones and leaves some out. The sample has under 250,000 clones; about 80% are singletons. The sequenced sample consisted of PBMCs. The receptors come from a woman in her twenties or thirties in good health and CMV-seronegative.

The chain employs TRBV5-6 and TRBJ2-7; D ambiguous. Germline lookup yields CDR1 SGHDT and CDR2 YYEEEE. The CDR3 sequence is 13 residues long. Trimming took off 0 bases at V and 0 bases at J, with 4 bases between the two ends. CDR3 sequence (DNA): TGTGCCAGCAGCTTGGTCGGCTCCTACGAGCAGTACTTC. Residues: CASSLVGSYEQYF.

This chain uses TRBV5-6 with TRBJ2-3, with D perhaps TRBD2 (5 bases). V lost 0 bases to trimming and J lost 3 bases, with 14 bases between them. Germline V gene sequence: CDR1 SGHDT, CDR2 YYEEEE. The CDR3 runs 16 residues. CDR3 bases: TGTGCCAGCAGCTTGGTAAGCAGGAGGAGTACAGATACGCAGTATTTT. Translating it yields CASSLVSRRSTDTQYF.

As concerns this clone: Relative to the germline gene, one junction end is altered; a read error may explain this. The chain has TRBV4-1 and TRBJ1-2; TRBD1 is a possible D gene (6 bases). Germline V lookup: CDR1 MGHRA, CDR2 YSYEKL. This CDR3 has 18 residues. CDR3 sequence reads: CASSRQRLGDTPNYGYPF. The CDR3 region has the DNA TGCGCCAGCAGCCGCCAAAGGTTAGGGGACACCCCTAACTATGGCTACCCCTTC.

The gene calls are TRBV5-6 and TRBJ1-5; 8 bases are a match to TRBD1. Germline V gene lookup returns CDR1 SGHDT and CDR2 YYEEEE. The length of the CDR3 is 15 residues. Trimming took 4 bases from V and 7 from J; bases not matched to a gene: 10. The CDR3 loop reads CASSRTGSGWQPQHF. CDR3 DNA: TGTGCCAGCAGCCGGACAGGGTCCGGGTGGCAGCCCCAGCATTTT.

The genes are TRBV5-5 and TRBJ1-1; tentative D call: TRBD1 (5 bases). In germline, CDR1 is SGHKS, CDR2 YYEKEE (reference sequence). The CDR3 loop spans 13 amino acids. V dropped 3 bases and J dropped 6 bases, with 12 bases sitting between them. The DNA of the CDR3 is TGTGCCAGCAGCTGGCAGGGAAGCTCTGAAGCTTTCTTT. It codes for CASSWQGSSEAFF.

The V gene is TRBV5-4, the J gene TRBJ2-7, with 8 bases identical to TRBD2. Germline V CDR1 and CDR2: SGHNT, YYREEE (reference sequence). The CDR3 sequence is 16 residues long. V shed 0 bases, J shed 6 bases, and the junction held 11 bases outside the gene matches. CDR3 DNA sequence: TGTGCCAGCAGCTTGGTAGTAGCGGGGAGTCGGGGCGAGCAGTACTTC. Amino acids: CASSLVVAGSRGEQYF. The full variable domain, completed using reference TRBV5-4 and TRBJ2-7, is ETGVTQSPTHLIKTRGQQVTLRCSSQSGHNTVSWYQQALGQGPQFIFQYYREEENGRGNFPPRFSGLQFPNYSSELNVNALELDDSALYLCASSLVVAGSRGEQYFGPGTRLTVT.

This clone was seen more than once but under ten times. V and J are TRBV6-6 and TRBJ1-1; TRBD1 might be the D (6 bases). The germline CDR1 and CDR2 sequences are MNHNY and SVGAGI (reference sequence). This CDR3 is 12 amino acids long. V was clipped by 6 bases and J by 3 bases, with 8 bases between them. CDR3 protein: CASRNRDTEAFF. In nucleotides, the CDR3 is TGTGCCAGCAGGAACAGGGACACTGAAGCTTTCTTT.

The V gene is TRBV4-1, the J gene TRBJ2-2, with 8 bases aligning to TRBD1. This CDR3 has 14 residues. V was clipped by 11 bases and J by 6 bases; unmatched bases: 11. The germline gives CDR1 MGHRA, CDR2 YSYEKL. CDR3 loop: CASSEKQGAGELFF. CDR3 nucleotides: TGCGCCTCCAGCGAAAAACAGGGGGCCGGGGAGCTGTTTTTT.

This chain uses TRBV10-2 with TRBJ1-3, with a tentative D call TRBD1 (5 bases). Trimming removed 6 bases from V and 6 bases from J, with 12 bases in between. This CDR3 has 13 amino acids. The germline gives CDR1 WSHSY, CDR2 SAAADI. CDR3 amino acids: CASRETGVNTIYF. The CDR3 DNA reads TGCGCCAGCAGGGAAACGGGGGTAAACACCATATATTTT.

This chain joins TRBV25-1 and TRBJ2-7; 11 bases align to TRBD2. Unmatched junction bases numbered 5, after V lost 7 bases and J lost 0 bases. Germline lookup yields CDR1 MGHDK and CDR2 SYGVNS. The CDR3 is 15 residues long. The CDR3 bases are TGTGCCAGCAACGTAGCGGGGGGGCCCTCCTACGAGCAGTACTTC. It specifies CASNVAGGPSYEQYF.

CDR3 residues: CASSPSPGKETQYF. The CDR3 region has the DNA TGTGCCAGCAGCCCAAGTCCGGGGAAAGAGACCCAGTACTTC. The rearrangement joins TRBV11-2 to TRBJ2-5; weak D call: TRBD2 (5 bases). V was shortened by 5 bases and J by 3 bases, with 13 bases between the two germline ends. Germline V gene lookup returns CDR1 SGHAT and CDR2 FQNNGV. This CDR3 spans 14 amino acids. The full variable domain, completed using reference TRBV11-2 and TRBJ2-5, is EAGVAQSPRYKIIEKRQSVAFWCNPISGHATLYWYQQILGQGPKLLIQFQNNGVVDDSQLPKDRFSAERLKGVDSTLKIQPAKLEDSAVYLCASSPSPGKETQYFGPGTRLLVL.

The CDR3, as DNA: TGTGCCAGCAGCTTTCCGGGAAGGAATGAGCAGTTCTTC. It is translated as CASSFPGRNEQFF. The V call is TRBV7-9, the J call TRBJ2-1; TRBD2 is a possible D gene (5 bases). CDR1 is SEHNR, CDR2 FQNEAQ, per germline (reference sequence). The CDR3 is made up of 13 amino acids. V was clipped by 3 bases and J by 7 bases, with 10 bases between them.

The chain links TRBV9 to TRBJ2-1; D gene uncertain. The CDR3 loop spans 12 amino acids. V was clipped by 4 bases and J by 13 bases, with 15 bases between them. Germline loops: CDR1 SGDLS, CDR2 YYNGEE. The CDR3 reads CASSSDSCVQFF. The DNA for the CDR3 is TGTGCCAGCAGCTCGGATAGCTGTGTTCAGTTCTTC.

The chain links TRBV2 to TRBJ2-7; 9 positions match TRBD2. The germline gives CDR1 SNHLY, CDR2 FYNNEI. CDR3 length: 16 residues. Trimming took 3 bases from V and 4 from J; bases not matched to a gene: 10. The CDR3 nucleotides are TGTGCCAGCAGTGACGATATTAGCGGGAGAAGTTACGAGCAGTACTTC. Translating gives CASSDDISGRSYEQYF.

The V gene is TRBV15, the J gene TRBJ2-7; TRBD1 matches at 9 bases. Per germline, CDR1 LNHNV and CDR2 YYDKDF (reference sequence). This CDR3 region has 16 residues. Unmatched junction bases numbered 11, after V lost 3 bases and J lost 5 bases. The DNA for the CDR3 is TGTGCCACCAGCAGTGCCCTGGGACAGGGAATTCACGAGCAGTACTTC. Its translation: CATSSALGQGIHEQYF.

The chain couples TRBV11-1 to TRBJ1-1; a weak D match, TRBD1 (5 bases). CDR1 and CDR2 from the germline V gene are SGHAT and FQDESV (reference sequence). With 7 bases removed from V and 1 base from J, the gap between germline ends came to 19 bases. The CDR3 totals 16 residues. The chain's CDR3 is CASTHMQGVGNTEAFF. The DNA of the CDR3 is TGTGCCAGCACCCACATGCAGGGTGTCGGGAACACTGAAGCTTTCTTT.